The text below deals with one TCR beta chain. Its antigen is unknown. UMIs were included in TCR beta cDNA generated by 5'RACE template switching. From the 5' RACE reads, TCRdb lists one entry per CDR3 protein and no DNA. The table for this sample gives about 110,000 distinct CDR3 sequences. This entry is derived from a study of T cells expressing NK-cell markers. As for the study in general: The authors derived TCR beta repertoires from sorted CD3+CD56+NKG2C+, CD3+CD56+NKG2C- and CD3+CD56-NKG2C+ T cells. The eight sequenced donors comprised seven who were HCMV-seropositive and one who was seronegative.

The study, taken as a whole, reports: Also leading the CD3+CD56-NKG2C+ fraction in a few donors were these clonotypes.

This CDR3 spans 15 amino acids. The V gene is TRBV12-3 or TRBV12-4, the J gene TRBJ1-5; without DNA, the TCRdb call of TRBD1 cannot be checked. The TCR comes from a woman aged 18 to 75 in good health. Input material: blood T cells: a sorted CD56 or NKG2C T cell subset, CD4+ or CD8+ T cells, or bulk PBMC T cells (not recorded which). The CDR3 here is CASSSTGTGGQPQHF.